This entry features one TCR beta chain sequence. These data are taken from a study of blood T cell repertoires in COVID-19. Sequencing was performed with immunoSEQ multiplex PCR; in TCRdb, only in-frame clones are kept and a portion is missing. The data contain more than 90,000 clones, 70% to 90% of them singletons. Per germline, CDR1 LNHNV and CDR2 YYDKDF (reference sequence). V lost 3 bases to trimming and J lost 12 bases; unmatched junction nucleotides: 10. The CDR3 is 14 amino acids. This TCR was sampled from a woman between 55 and 75 years old with COVID-19, enrolled during active disease. The sequenced sample consisted of peripheral blood. The V and J genes are TRBV15 and TRBJ2-2, with 7 bases fitting TRBD1. Here the CDR3 DNA reads TGTGCCACCAGCAGCCCGACAGGGTCGGAGCAGCTGTTTTTT. Amino acids: CATSSPTGSEQLFF.